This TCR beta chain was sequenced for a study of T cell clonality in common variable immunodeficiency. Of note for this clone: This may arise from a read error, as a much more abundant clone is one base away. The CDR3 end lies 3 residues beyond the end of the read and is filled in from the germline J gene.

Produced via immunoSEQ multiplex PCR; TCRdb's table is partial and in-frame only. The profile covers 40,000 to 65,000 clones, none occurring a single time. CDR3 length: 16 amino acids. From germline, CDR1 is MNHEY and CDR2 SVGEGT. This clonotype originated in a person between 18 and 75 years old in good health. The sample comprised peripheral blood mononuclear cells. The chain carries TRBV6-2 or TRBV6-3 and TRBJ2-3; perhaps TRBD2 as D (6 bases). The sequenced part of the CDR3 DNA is TGTGCCAGCAGTTCCGACGGGACTTCAAGGGTTCAGCCG. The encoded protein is CASSSDGTSRVQP. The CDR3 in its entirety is CASSSDGTSRVQPQYF.